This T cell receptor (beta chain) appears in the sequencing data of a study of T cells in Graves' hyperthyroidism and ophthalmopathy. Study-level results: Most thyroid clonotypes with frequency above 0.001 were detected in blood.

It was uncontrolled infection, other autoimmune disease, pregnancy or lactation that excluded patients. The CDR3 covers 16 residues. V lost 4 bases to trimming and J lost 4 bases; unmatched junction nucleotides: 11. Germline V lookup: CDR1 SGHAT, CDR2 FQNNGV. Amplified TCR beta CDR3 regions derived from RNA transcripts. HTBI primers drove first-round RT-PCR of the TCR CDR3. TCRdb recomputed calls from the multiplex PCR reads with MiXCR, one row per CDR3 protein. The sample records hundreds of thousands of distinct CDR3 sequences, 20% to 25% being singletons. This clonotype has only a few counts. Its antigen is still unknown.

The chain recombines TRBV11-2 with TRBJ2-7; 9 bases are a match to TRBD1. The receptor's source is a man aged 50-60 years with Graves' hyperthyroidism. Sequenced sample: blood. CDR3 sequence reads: CASSSHRTGVKYEQYF. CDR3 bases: TGTGCCAGCAGCTCGCACCGGACAGGGGTAAAGTACGAGCAGTACTTC.